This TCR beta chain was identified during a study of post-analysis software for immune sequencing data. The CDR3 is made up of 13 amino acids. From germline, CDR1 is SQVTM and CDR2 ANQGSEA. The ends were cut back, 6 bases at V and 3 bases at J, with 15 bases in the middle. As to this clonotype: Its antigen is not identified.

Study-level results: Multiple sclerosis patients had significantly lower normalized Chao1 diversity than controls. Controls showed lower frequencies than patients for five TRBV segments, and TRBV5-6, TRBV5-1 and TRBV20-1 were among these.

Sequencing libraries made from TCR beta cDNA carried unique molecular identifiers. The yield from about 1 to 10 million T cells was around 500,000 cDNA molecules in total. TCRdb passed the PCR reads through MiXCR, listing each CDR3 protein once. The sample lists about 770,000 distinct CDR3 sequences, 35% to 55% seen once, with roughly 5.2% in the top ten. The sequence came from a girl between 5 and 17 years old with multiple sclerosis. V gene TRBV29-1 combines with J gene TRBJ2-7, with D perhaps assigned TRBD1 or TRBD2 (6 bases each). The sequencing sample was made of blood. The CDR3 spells CSVSPGALYEQYF. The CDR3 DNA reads TGCAGCGTGAGCCCGGGGGCCCTCTACGAGCAGTACTTC.